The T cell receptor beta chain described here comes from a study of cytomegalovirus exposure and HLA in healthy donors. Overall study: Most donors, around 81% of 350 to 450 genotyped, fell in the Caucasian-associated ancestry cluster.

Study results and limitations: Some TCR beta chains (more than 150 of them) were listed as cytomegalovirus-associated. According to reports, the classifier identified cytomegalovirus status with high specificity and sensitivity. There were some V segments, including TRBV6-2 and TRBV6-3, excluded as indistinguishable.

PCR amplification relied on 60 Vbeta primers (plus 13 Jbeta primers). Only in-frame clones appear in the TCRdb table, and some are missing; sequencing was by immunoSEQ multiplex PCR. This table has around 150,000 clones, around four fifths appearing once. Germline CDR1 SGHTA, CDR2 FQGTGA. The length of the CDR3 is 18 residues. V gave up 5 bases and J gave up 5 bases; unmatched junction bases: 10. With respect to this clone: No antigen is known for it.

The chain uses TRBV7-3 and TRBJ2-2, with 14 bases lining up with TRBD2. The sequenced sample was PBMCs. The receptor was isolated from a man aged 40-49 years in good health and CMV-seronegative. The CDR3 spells CASSDRGLAGVRTGELFF. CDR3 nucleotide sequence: TGTGCCAGCAGCGATAGGGGACTAGCGGGAGTAAGGACCGGGGAGCTGTTTTTT.